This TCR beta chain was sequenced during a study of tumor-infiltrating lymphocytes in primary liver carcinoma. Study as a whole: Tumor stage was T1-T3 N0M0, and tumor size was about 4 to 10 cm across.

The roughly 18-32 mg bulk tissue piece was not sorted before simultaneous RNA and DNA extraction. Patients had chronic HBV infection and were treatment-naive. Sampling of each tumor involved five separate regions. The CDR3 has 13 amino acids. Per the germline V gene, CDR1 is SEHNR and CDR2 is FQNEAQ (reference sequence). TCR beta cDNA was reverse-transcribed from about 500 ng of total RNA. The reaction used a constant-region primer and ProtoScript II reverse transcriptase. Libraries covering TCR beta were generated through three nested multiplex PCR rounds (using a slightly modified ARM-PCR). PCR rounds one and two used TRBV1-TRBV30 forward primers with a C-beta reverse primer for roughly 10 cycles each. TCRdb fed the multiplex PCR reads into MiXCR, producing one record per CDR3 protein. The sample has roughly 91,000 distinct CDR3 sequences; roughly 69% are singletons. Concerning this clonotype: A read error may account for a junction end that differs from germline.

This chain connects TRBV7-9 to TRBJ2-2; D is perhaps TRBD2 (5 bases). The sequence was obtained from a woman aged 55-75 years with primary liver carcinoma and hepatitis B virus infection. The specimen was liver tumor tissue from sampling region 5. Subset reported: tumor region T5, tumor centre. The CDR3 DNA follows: TGCGCCACGGGAATTCTGGGGTCCGGGGAGCTGTTTTTT. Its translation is CATGILGSGELFF. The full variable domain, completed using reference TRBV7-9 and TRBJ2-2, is DTGVSQNPRHKITKRGQNVTFRCDPISEHNRLYWYRQTLGQGPEFLTYFQNEAQLEKSRLLSDRFSAERPKGSFSTLEIQRTEQGDSAMYLCATGILGSGELFFGEGSRLTVL.